This TCR beta chain is from a study of blood T cell repertoires in COVID-19. Generated by immunoSEQ multiplex PCR, the TCRdb table keeps only in-frame clones and is missing some. The sample consists of 250,000 or so clones, more than 80% of them appearing once. Recruits, aged about 18 to 95 years, lived in roughly 22 US areas. V was clipped by 8 bases and J by 7 bases, with 12 bases between them. The CDR3 sequence is 11 residues long. Sequencing used PBMCs or T cells enriched from blood (not recorded which). The sequence was collected from a woman in her twenties or thirties with acute COVID-19. The chain is built from TRBV12-3 or TRBV12-4 and TRBJ2-7; no firm D call. CDR3 in DNA: TGTGCCAGCTCCCAAATCGGGGAGCAGTACTTC. Its translation: CASSQIGEQYF.